These T cell receptor beta chains were read from a single sample in a study of shared clonotypes between healthy human individuals. Sequenced by immunoSEQ multiplex PCR; TCRdb stores in-frame clones only, minus some. The table lists more than 1.2 million clones, 98% of them singletons, with around 0.38% in the top ten. The sequenced sample consisted of naive CD4+ T cells sorted from blood. The receptors were gathered from a man aged 30 to 45 in good health. CDR3s include the opening cysteine and the closing phenylalanine or tryptophan. A D gene is named only where the DNA matches it firmly.

V,J,D,CDR3,DNA
TRBV19,TRBJ2-7,.,CASSNAGQPSYEQYF,TGTGCCAGTAGCAACGCCGGGCAACCCAGCTACGAGCAGTACTTC
TRBV28,TRBJ1-1,.,CASSPALPDTEAFF,TGTGCCAGCAGCCCTGCACTTCCTGACACTGAAGCTTTCTTT
TRBV5-1,TRBJ2-7,.,CASSLSPPYGQTSYEQYF,TGCGCCAGCAGCTTATCTCCCCCTTACGGACAGACGTCCTACGAGCAGTACTTC
TRBV6-1,TRBJ2-1,.,CASSETRVRNEQFF,TGTGCCAGCAGTGAGACTAGGGTCCGCAATGAGCAGTTCTTC
TRBV27,TRBJ2-2,.,CASGTPNTGELFF,TGTGCCAGCGGGACTCCGAACACCGGGGAGCTGTTTTTT
TRBV5-1,TRBJ2-7,TRBD2,CASRRGENYEQYF,TGCGCCAGCAGACGGGGGGAGAACTACGAGCAGTACTTC
TRBV5-6,TRBJ1-2,.,CASSLRVTDGYTF,TGTGCCAGCAGCTTGCGGGTTACCGACGGCTACACCTTC
TRBV27,TRBJ2-7,.,CASSFRPLPRDSYEQYF,TGTGCCAGCAGTTTTAGGCCGTTGCCGAGAGACTCCTACGAGCAGTACTTC
TRBV9,TRBJ1-2,.,CASSAETVNYGYTF,TGTGCCAGCAGCGCGGAAACGGTTAACTATGGCTACACCTTC
TRBV29-1,TRBJ2-5,.,CSVNRGQGETQYF,TGCAGCGTCAATCGGGGGCAGGGGGAGACCCAGTACTTC
TRBV5-1,TRBJ2-7,.,CASSLAPRGEQYF,TGCGCCAGCAGCTTGGCACCGCGCGGGGAGCAGTACTTC
TRBV15,TRBJ1-5,.,CATSRAVQPQHF,TGTGCCACCAGCAGAGCGGTTCAGCCCCAGCATTTT
TRBV27,TRBJ2-6,.,CASMQWTSGANVLTF,TGTGCCAGCATGCAGTGGACATCTGGGGCCAACGTCCTGACTTTC
TRBV28,TRBJ2-7,TRBD1,CASSRPSGTGLSYEQYF,TGTGCCAGCAGTCGCCCCTCCGGGACAGGGCTCTCCTACGAGCAGTACTTC
TRBV2,TRBJ1-5,.,CASSMGRIGGPQHF,TGTGCCAGCAGTATGGGACGGATCGGTGGGCCCCAGCATTTT
TRBV5-1,TRBJ2-1,TRBD2,CASSLLPGRGAYNEQFF,TGCGCCAGCAGCTTGTTGCCCGGGAGGGGAGCATACAATGAGCAGTTCTTC
TRBV6-5,TRBJ1-4,TRBD1,CASRRSGGPNEKLFF,TGTGCCAGCAGACGCTCAGGGGGGCCTAATGAAAAACTGTTTTTT
TRBV18,TRBJ1-5,.,CASSPSGVGQPQHF,TGTGCCAGCTCACCATCTGGGGTAGGTCAGCCCCAGCATTTT